The present T cell receptor beta chain was sequenced within a study of control samples from healthy donors and cancer patients. This table comes from immunoSEQ multiplex PCR, and its TCRdb copy is limited to in-frame clones, with some not included. Of over 50,000 clones detected, roughly 80% appear once; the ten largest clones hold roughly a tenth. The CDR3 sequence is 14 residues long. V shed 3 bases and J shed 4 bases, with 14 bases lying between them. The germline V gene encodes CDR1 DFQATT and CDR2 SNEGSKA (reference sequence). The specimen sequenced was blood. This TCR was sampled from a man in his 70s in good health. The chain joins TRBV20-1 to TRBJ2-3; no definite D call. CDR3 protein: CSASFPLAADTQYF. The CDR3 nucleotides are TGCAGTGCTAGTTTCCCCTTGGCGGCAGATACGCAGTATTTT.